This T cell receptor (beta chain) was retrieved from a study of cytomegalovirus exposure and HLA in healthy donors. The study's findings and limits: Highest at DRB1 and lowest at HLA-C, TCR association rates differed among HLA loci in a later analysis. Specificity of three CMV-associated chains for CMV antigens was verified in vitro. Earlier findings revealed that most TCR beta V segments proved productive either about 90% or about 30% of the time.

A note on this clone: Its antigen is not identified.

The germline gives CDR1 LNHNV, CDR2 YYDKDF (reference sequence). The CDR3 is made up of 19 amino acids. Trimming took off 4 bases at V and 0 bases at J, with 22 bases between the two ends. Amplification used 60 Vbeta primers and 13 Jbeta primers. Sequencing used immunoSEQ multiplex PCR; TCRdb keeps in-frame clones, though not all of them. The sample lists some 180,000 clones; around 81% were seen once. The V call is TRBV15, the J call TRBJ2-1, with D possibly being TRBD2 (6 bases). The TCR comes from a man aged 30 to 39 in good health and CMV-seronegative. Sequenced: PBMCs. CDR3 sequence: CATSTWDGDFLSSYNEQFF. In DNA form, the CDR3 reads TGTGCCACCAGCACGTGGGATGGGGACTTCCTTAGCTCCTACAATGAGCAGTTCTTC.